This T cell receptor beta chain was sequenced for a study of OX40 agonist ivuxolimab in advanced cancers. Looking at the study overall: Ivuxolimab is an agonistic anti-OX40 (CD134) antibody, and patients were treated with it.

The study, taken as a whole, reports: In general, CD8+ T cells held more expanded clones than CD4+ did, on average. Which antigen the expanded peripheral T cells recognized is unknown.

The CDR3 spans 14 residues. TCRdb's copy holds only in-frame clones and misses some; the assay was immunoSEQ multiplex PCR. The table includes roughly 53,000 clones, 90% detected once. Comment on this clone: The antigen is unknown.

The chain employs TRBV21-1 and TRBJ1-5; the listed D gene, TRBD1, was not tested against the DNA. TRBV21-1 is annotated as a pseudogene. The clonotype originates from an adult with an advanced solid tumor such as melanoma, head and neck, liver or kidney cancer. The sample here was CD4+ or CD8+ T cells sorted from blood, taken in a trial of the OX40 agonist ivuxolimab. CDR3 DNA sequence: TGTGCCAGCACCGAGGACAGGGGACCCCAGCCCCAGCATTTT. Its translation is CASTEDRGPQPQHF.